The 2 T cell receptor beta chains presented below share a single source sample, sequenced in a study of CXCR3-negative and CXCR3-positive naive CD8 T cells. Study-wide findings and caveats: CXCR3-expressing naive cells carried TRB CDR3s more hydrophobic than those of CXCR3-negative naive cells.

Their cognate antigens are unknown. With UMI labels, 5' RACE was used to prepare the TRB cDNA libraries. TCRdb reprocessed the 5' RACE reads and keeps a single row for each CDR3 protein, giving no DNA. This sample's clone table lists around 88,000 distinct CDR3 sequences. Sequencing was performed on naive CXCR3+ CD8+ T cells from blood. Subset here: CD45RO-CCR7+CD27+CD95- naive CD8+ T cells expressing CXCR3 (TNR3+). The source is a human donor in good health. Some clones in this sample may be carry-over from other donors' samples.

The gene calls are TRBV28 and TRBJ2-4; no DNA is available, so the TRBD1 call from TCRdb remains unchecked. This CDR3 comprises 16 residues. Germline V gene sequence: CDR1 MDHEN, CDR2 SYDVKM. The chain's CDR3 is CASSPLEVAAKNIQYF.

V gene TRBV7-9 combines with J gene TRBJ2-5; checking the TCRdb D call of TRBD2 is not possible without DNA. Germline CDR1 reads SEHNR; CDR2 reads FQNEAQ (reference sequence). The CDR3 contains 13 residues. CDR3 region: CASSPPPAETQYF.